A selection of T cell receptor beta chains follows, all from one sample in a study of shared clonotypes between healthy human individuals. The assay was immunoSEQ multiplex PCR, and TCRdb's table has in-frame clones only and misses some. The repertoire holds more than 2 million clones, with approximately 94% as singletons. Sequencing was done on a sample of naive CD8+ T cells sorted from blood. The receptors were gathered from a man aged 18 to 30 in good health. CDR3s include the opening cysteine and the closing phenylalanine or tryptophan. The size of a clone is reported for some rows only, either as once, few or many, or as a class for expanded clones.

CASSLGAGAYNSPLHF	TRBV7-6	TRBJ1-6	-
CASSLQGMNTEAFF	TRBV13	TRBJ1-1	-
CASSYSIGGNVNEQYF	TRBV6-5	TRBJ2-7	once
CASSPHGTGGNTEAFF	TRBV27	TRBJ1-1	-
CASSQDSPYGYTF	TRBV10-1	TRBJ1-2	-
CASSPLQDTQYF	TRBV7-2	TRBJ2-3	-
CASSLENSGNTIYF	TRBV5-4	TRBJ1-3	-
CASTKTGSTYEQYF	TRBV28	TRBJ2-7	-
CAWSVEDFYEQYF	TRBV30	TRBJ2-7	-
CAWTFGGAPYNEQFF	TRBV30	TRBJ2-1	-
CASSLDGRQGVWDTEAFF	TRBV7-9	TRBJ1-1	-
CASSDGAGIYNEQFF	TRBV6-1	TRBJ2-1	-
CASSAPTSGRSYEQYF	TRBV12-1	TRBJ2-7	-
CASSESKTGNSPLHF	TRBV25-1	TRBJ1-6	few
CASSTDQASHEQYF	TRBV9	TRBJ2-7	-
CASSETATNEKLFF	TRBV2	TRBJ1-4	-
CASSLGGTAIRGYTF	TRBV7-8	TRBJ1-2	-
CASSVGGPRTSRGDGYTF	TRBV9	TRBJ1-2	-
CASSEGHPERESFTQYF	TRBV6-1	TRBJ2-3	-
CAWSRGQGNQPQHF	TRBV30	TRBJ1-5	many
CASSSLPAPPTGYTF	TRBV6-5	TRBJ1-2	-
CASSFSFGTGGSWAQYF	TRBV7-9	TRBJ2-5	-
CASSQGLAYEQYF	TRBV4-1	TRBJ2-7	-
CASTSSAGAETQYF	TRBV12-1	TRBJ2-5	-
CASSFLGGNSPLHF	TRBV7-3	TRBJ1-6	-
CAWKGITYEQYF	TRBV30	TRBJ2-7	-
CASRLMGQFSYEQYF	TRBV28	TRBJ2-7	once
CAWSGAFFWFF	TRBV30	TRBJ2-1	-
CASSFPGGWYEQYF	TRBV28	TRBJ2-7	-
CASSNGDTQYF	TRBV5-4	TRBJ2-3	-
CASSPRGGLQETQYF	TRBV5-1	TRBJ2-5	-
CASVGARIDEQFF	TRBV7-9	TRBJ2-1	-